This T cell receptor (beta chain) stems from a study of T-cell memory formation after mild COVID-19. At the level of the study: The two donors had largely donor-specific TCR clusters. Whole-study results and caveats: Of the contracting clones, CD4+ ones lay mainly in CM and EM, and CD8+ ones in EMRA.

This clonotype has only a few counts. What it recognizes is unknown. TCRdb reprocessed the 5' RACE reads with MiXCR, giving one entry per CDR3 protein. This table holds around 400,000 distinct CDR3 sequences, 24% found once. Sequencing used PBMCs or a T cell subset sorted from them (not recorded which). The clonotype was recovered from an adult woman who had mild COVID-19 (a few samples of this study predate the infection). Cell type and time point are not known.

This CDR3 is CASSRDSSLSNTGELFF. CDR3 DNA: TGCGCCAGCAGCCGCGACTCTAGCTTGTCGAACACCGGGGAGCTGTTTTTT. The chain uses TRBV5-1 and TRBJ2-2; possibly TRBD2 for D (5 bases). CDR1 SGHRS and CDR2 YFSETQ come from the germline V gene. This CDR3 region has 17 residues. V shed 4 bases and J shed 0 bases, with 16 bases lying between them.